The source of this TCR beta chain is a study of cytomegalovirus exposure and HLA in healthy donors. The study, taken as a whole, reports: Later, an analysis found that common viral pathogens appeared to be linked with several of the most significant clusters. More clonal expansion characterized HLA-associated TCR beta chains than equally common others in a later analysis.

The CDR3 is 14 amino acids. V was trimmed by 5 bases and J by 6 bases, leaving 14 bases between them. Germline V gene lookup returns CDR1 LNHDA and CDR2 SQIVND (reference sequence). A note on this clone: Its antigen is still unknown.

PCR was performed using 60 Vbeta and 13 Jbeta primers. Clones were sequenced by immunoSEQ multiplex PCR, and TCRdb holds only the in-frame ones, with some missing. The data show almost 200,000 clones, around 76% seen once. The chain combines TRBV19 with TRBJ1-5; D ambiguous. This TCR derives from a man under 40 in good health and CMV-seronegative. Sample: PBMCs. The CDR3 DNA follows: TGTGCCAGTAGTTACGTCTCAGCGGGTCAGCCCCAGCATTTT. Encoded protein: CASSYVSAGQPQHF.